The source of this TCR beta chain is a study of shared clonotypes between healthy human individuals. Trimming pared 5 bases from V and 4 bases from J, leaving 12 bases between. CDR1 and CDR2 (germline): LNHDA, SQIVND (reference sequence). This CDR3 contains 13 residues. Assay: immunoSEQ multiplex PCR; the TCRdb copy retains only in-frame clones and omits some. The sample has about 680,000 clones, just over 90% seen once. As for this clone: Its matching antigen is unknown.

Positive CCR7 selection of CD45RO-negative cells yielded the naive CD8 cells, and terminally differentiated effector memory CD45RA+ cells were excluded. The donors, all of them Caucasian adults, lived in Nashville, Tennessee. Study results and caveats: At large depth, rarefaction still showed sorted-subset sequencing to be incomplete.

The sequence came from a man aged 30-40 years in good health. The sequenced material came from naive CD8+ T cells sorted from blood. This chain uses TRBV19 with TRBJ2-7; no clear D. The chain's CDR3 is CASSFSMGYEQYF. DNA of the CDR3: TGTGCCAGTAGTTTCTCTATGGGTTACGAGCAGTACTTC.